Detailed here is one T cell receptor (beta chain). This CDR3 is built from 19 residues. Germline V lookup: CDR1 SNHLY, CDR2 FYNNEI. Trimming took 3 bases from V and 0 from J; bases not matched to a gene: 11. The data were obtained in a study of blood T cell repertoires in COVID-19. Study overall: PBMCs, B-cell-depleted T cells, or T cells were the source of the cDNA or gDNA that made up the material.

TCRdb's copy holds only in-frame clones and misses some; the assay was immunoSEQ multiplex PCR. The table shows about 320,000 clones, with about nine tenths occurring only once. Study members were between about 18 and 100 years old and lived in some 22 US regions. Clinical history as reported by participants underpinned cohort assignment. Sequencing was done on a sample of PBMCs or T cells enriched from blood (not recorded which). The TCR comes from a woman aged 18-35 years who had recovered from COVID-19. This sequence joins TRBV2 and TRBJ2-4; 10 nucleotides match TRBD2. Written as DNA, the CDR3 is TGTGCCAGCAGTGAGCGCTCAGCGGGAGGGCCCATAGCCAAAAACATTCAGTACTTC. It encodes CASSERSAGGPIAKNIQYF.